This T cell receptor beta chain derives from a study of shared clonotypes between healthy human individuals. Study as a whole: Each donor's CD8 memory used one plate, CD8 naive two, each CD4 subset three.

Regarding this clone: Its antigen is still unknown. Other DNA sequences in the same sample also yield this CDR3.

Whole-study results and caveats: Sequencing of the sorted subsets was shown by rarefaction to be incomplete despite large depth. Of the naive CD4 clonotypes, approximately 5% were shared across several donors.

Replicate PCRs for sorted subsets used approximately 220 ng DNA; this equaled tens of thousands of T cell genomes. Produced via immunoSEQ multiplex PCR; TCRdb's table is partial and in-frame only. Of over 2 million clones in the sample, 85% to 95% were seen once. Trimming shortened V by 5 bases and J by 1 base, and 13 bases separated the two germline ends. The CDR3 has 14 residues. CDR1 is SGHNT and CDR2 is YYREEE in the germline V gene (reference sequence). The sequencing input was naive CD4+ T cells sorted from blood. Noted subset: CD45RA+ positively selected. V usage is TRBV5-4 and J usage is TRBJ2-7; TRBD1 might be the D (6 bases). This receptor was obtained from a man aged 18 to 30 in good health. CDR3 residues: CASSLDSGSYEQYF. CDR3 bases: TGTGCCAGCAGTCTGGACAGTGGATCCTACGAGCAGTACTTC. Filled out from reference TRBV5-4 and TRBJ2-7, the complete variable domain reads ETGVTQSPTHLIKTRGQQVTLRCSSQSGHNTVSWYQQALGQGPQFIFQYYREEENGRGNFPPRFSGLQFPNYSSELNVNALELDDSALYLCASSLDSGSYEQYFGPGTRLTVT.